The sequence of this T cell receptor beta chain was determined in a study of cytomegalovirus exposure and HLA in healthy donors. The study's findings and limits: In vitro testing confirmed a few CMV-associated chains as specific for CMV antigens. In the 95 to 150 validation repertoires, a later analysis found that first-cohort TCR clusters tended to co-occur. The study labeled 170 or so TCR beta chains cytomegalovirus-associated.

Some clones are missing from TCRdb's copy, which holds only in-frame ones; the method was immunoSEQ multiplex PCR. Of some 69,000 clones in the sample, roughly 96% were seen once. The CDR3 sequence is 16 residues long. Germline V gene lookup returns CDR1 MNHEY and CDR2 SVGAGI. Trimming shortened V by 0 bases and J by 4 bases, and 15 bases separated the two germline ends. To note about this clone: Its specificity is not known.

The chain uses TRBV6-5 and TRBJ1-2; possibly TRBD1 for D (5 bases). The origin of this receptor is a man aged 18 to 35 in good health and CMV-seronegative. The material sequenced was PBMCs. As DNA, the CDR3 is TGTGCCAGCAGTTACTCGGCTGCCAGGGCCATCTATGGCTACACCTTC. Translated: CASSYSAARAIYGYTF.